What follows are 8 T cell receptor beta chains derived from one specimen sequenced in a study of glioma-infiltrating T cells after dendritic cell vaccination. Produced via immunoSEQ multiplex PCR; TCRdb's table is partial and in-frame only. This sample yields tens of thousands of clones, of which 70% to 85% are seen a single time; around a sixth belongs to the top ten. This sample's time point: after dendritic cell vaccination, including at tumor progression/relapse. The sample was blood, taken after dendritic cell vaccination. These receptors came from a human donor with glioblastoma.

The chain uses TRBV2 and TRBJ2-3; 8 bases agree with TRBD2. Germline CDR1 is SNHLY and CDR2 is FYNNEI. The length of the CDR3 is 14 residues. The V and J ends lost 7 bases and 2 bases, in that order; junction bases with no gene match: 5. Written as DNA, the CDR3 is TGTGCCAGCACACTAGCGGTCCACACAGATACGCAGTATTTT. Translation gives CASTLAVHTDTQYF.

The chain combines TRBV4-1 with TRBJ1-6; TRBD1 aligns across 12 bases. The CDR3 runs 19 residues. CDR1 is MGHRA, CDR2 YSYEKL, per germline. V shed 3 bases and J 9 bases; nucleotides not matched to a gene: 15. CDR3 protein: CASSQGPGTGGREGSPLHF. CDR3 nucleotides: TGCGCCAGCAGCCAGGGCCCCGGGACAGGGGGCCGGGAGGGTTCACCCCTCCACTTT.

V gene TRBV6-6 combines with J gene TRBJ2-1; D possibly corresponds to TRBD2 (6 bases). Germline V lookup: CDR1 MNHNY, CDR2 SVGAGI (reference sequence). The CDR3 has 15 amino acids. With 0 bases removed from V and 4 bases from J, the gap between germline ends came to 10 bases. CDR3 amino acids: CASSYSTGEYNEQFF. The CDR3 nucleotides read TGTGCCAGCAGTTACTCGACGGGGGAATACAATGAGCAGTTCTTC.

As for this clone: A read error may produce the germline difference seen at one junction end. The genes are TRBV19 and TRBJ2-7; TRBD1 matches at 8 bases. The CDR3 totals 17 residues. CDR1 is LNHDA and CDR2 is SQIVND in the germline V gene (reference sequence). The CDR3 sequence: CASSIWGAGGNTYERYF. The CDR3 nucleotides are TGTGCCAGTAGCATATGGGGTGCAGGGGGCAATACGTACGAGCGGTACTTC.

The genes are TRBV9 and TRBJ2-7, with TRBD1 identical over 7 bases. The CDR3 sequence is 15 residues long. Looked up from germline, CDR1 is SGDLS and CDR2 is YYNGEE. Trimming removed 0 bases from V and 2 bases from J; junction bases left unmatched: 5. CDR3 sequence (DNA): TGTGCCAGCAGCGTAGGAGGGACAGCCACCTACGAGCAGTACTTC. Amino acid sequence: CASSVGGTATYEQYF.

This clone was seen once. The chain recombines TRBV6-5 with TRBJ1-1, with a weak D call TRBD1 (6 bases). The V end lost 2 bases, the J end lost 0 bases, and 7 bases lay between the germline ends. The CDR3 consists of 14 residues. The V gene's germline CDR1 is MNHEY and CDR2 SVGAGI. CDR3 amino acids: CASSYQGMNTEAFF. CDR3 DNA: TGTGCCAGCAGTTACCAGGGGATGAACACTGAAGCTTTCTTT.

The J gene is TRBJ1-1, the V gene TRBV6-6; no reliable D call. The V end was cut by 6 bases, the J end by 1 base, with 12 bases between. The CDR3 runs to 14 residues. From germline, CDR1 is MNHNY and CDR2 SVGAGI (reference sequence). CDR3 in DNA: TGTGCCAGCAGCCGCACCGTTAGGAACACTGAAGCTTTCTTT. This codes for CASSRTVRNTEAFF.

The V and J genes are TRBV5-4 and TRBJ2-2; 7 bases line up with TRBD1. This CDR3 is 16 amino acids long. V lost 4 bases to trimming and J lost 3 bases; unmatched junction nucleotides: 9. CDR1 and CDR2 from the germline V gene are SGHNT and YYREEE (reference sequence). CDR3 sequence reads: CASSRMTGPHTGELFF. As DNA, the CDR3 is TGTGCCAGCAGCCGCATGACAGGGCCCCACACCGGGGAGCTGTTTTTT. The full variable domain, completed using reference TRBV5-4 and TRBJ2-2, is ETGVTQSPTHLIKTRGQQVTLRCSSQSGHNTVSWYQQALGQGPQFIFQYYREEENGRGNFPPRFSGLQFPNYSSELNVNALELDDSALYLCASSRMTGPHTGELFFGEGSRLTVL.